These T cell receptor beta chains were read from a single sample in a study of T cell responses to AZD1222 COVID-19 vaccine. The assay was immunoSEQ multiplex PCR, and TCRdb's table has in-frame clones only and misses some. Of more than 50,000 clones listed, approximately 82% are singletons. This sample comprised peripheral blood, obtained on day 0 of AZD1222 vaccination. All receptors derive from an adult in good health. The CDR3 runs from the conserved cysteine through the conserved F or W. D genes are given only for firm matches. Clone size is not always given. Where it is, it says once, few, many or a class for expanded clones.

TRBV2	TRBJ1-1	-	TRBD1	TGTGCCAGCAGTGAACGGACAGGGCCAGCTTTCTTT	CASSERTGPAFF
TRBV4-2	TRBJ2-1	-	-	TGTGCCAGCAGCCAAGACGACAATGAGCAGTTCTTC	CASSQDDNEQFF
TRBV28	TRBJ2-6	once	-	TGTGCCAGCAGCCCCCTAAGCGGAGGGGCCAACGTCCTGACTTTC	CASSPLSGGANVLTF
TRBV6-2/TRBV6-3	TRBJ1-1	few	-	TGTGCCAGCAGCGACAGCGGGGGTATCGAAGCTTTCTTT	CASSDSGGIEAFF
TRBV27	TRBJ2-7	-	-	TGTGCCAGCAGTTTGGACGGCCCCTACGAGCAGTACTTC	CASSLDGPYEQYF
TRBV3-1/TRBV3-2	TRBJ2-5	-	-	TGTGCCAGCAGCCAAGAGCAGAGAACCCAGTACTTC	CASSQEQRTQYF
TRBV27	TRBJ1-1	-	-	TGTGCCAGCAGAGAGGGAGCAGTCCACTATAACACTGAAGCTTTCTTT	CASREGAVHYNTEAFF
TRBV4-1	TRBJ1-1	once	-	TGCGCCAGCAGCCACCCGACGGAGCCTGAAGCTTTCTTT	CASSHPTEPEAFF
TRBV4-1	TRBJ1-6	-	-	TGCGCCAGCAGCCAAGACGCTGAGACAGCAAATTCACCCCTCCACTTT	CASSQDAETANSPLHF
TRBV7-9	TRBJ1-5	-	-	TGTGCCAGCAGCTTACACCCCAATCAGCCCCAGCATTTT	CASSLHPNQPQHF
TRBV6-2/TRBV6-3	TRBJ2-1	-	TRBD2	TGTGCCAGCAGTCACAGAACCCTAGCGGATAGGAGAAGGAGCAATGAGCAGTTCTTC	CASSHRTLADRRRSNEQFF
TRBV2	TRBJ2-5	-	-	TGTGCCAGCAGTGAAGCCCGGGAGACCCAGTACTTC	CASSEARETQYF
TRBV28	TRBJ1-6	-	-	TGTGCCAGCAGTTCTCAACAGGGAATTGACTATAATTCACCCCTCCACTTT	CASSSQQGIDYNSPLHF
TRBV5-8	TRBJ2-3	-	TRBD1	TGTGCCAGCAGGCTCCGGGACAGGGGGATGGATACGCAGTATTTT	CASRLRDRGMDTQYF
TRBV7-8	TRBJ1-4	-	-	TGTGCCAGCAGCTTAGCACCGTTCCTAGCAACTAATGAAAAACTGTTTTTT	CASSLAPFLATNEKLFF
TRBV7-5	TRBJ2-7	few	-	TGTGTCAGAAGCTTAGCGATTCGGGACAGGTTAGGTGGCGAGCAGTACTTC	CVRSLAIRDRLGGEQYF
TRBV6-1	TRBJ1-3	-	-	TGTGCCAGCAGTGAAAGGGGAGTTATCTCTGGAAACACCATATATTTT	CASSERGVISGNTIYF
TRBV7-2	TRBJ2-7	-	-	TGTGCCAGCAGCCCACCTCTAGTTGGGGAGCAGTACTTC	CASSPPLVGEQYF
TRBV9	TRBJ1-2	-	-	TGTGCCTCAAGCGTAATGGGGGGTGGCTACACCTTC	CASSVMGGGYTF
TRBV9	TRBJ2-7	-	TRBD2	TGTGCCAGCAGCCCCCGACTAGCGGGAAGCGAGCAGTACTTC	CASSPRLAGSEQYF
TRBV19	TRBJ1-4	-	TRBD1	TGTGCCAGTAGTGCGACAGGGGTGAATGAAAAACTGTTTTTT	CASSATGVNEKLFF
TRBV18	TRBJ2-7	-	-	TGTGCCAGCTCACCACCTGCCAGTTACGAGCAGTACTTC	CASSPPASYEQYF
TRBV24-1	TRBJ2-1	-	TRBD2	TGTGCCACCAGTGATCAACTAGCGGGAGGCTACAATGAGCAGTTCTTC	CATSDQLAGGYNEQFF
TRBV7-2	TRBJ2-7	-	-	TGTGCCAGCAGCTCCATGGGCCACTCCTACGAGCAGTACTTC	CASSSMGHSYEQYF
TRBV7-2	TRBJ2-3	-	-	TGTGCCAGCAGCCCGCGATTCACAGATACGCAGTATTTT	CASSPRFTDTQYF
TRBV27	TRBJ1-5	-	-	TGTGCCAGCAGTCCTCAAATCTCAAATCAGCCCCAGCATTTT	CASSPQISNQPQHF
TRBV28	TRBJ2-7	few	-	TGTGCCAGCAGTCCCAGACCGAGCTCCTACGAGCAGTACTTC	CASSPRPSSYEQYF
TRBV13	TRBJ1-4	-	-	TGTGCCAGCAGCTTAAATGGGTATAATGAAAAACTGTTTTTT	CASSLNGYNEKLFF
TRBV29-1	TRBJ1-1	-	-	TGCAGCGTTGAAAACCCACCCGGGATGAACACTGAAGCTTTCTTT	CSVENPPGMNTEAFF
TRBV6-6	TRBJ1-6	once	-	TGTGCCAGCAGTCCTCGGGGTGGAAATTCCCCCCTCCACTTT	CASSPRGGNSPLHF
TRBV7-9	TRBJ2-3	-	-	TGTGCCAGCAGCTTAGGCAGGGTTACCACAGATACGCAGTATTTT	CASSLGRVTTDTQYF
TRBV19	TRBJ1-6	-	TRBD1	TGTGCCAGTAACACACTGACAGGGGACAACCCACCCCTCCACTTT	CASNTLTGDNPPLHF
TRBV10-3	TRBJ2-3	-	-	TGTGCCATCAGTGAGAACACAGATACGCAGTATTTT	CAISENTDTQYF
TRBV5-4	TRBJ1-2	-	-	TGTGCCAGCAACTCCGGGGGTCGGGGTGGCTTTTATGGCTACACCTTC	CASNSGGRGGFYGYTF
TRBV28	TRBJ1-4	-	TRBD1	TGTGCCAGCAGTTTTCATGGACAGGGGGTAGTACGGGTTGAAAAACTGTTTTTT	CASSFHGQGVVRVEKLFF
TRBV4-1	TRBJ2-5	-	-	TGCGCCAGCAGCCAAGGGGAACAGGAATGGGAGACCCAGTACTTC	CASSQGEQEWETQYF
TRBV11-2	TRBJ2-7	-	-	TGTGCCAGCAGCTTCGGCACCTCCTACGAGCAGTACTTC	CASSFGTSYEQYF
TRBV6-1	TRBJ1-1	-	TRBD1	TGTGCCAGCAGTGATCAGGGGGACACTGAAGCTTTCTTT	CASSDQGDTEAFF
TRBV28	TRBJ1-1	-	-	TGTGCCACCGAAACCGGGACGGCCCCCATGAACACTGAAGCTTTCTTT	CATETGTAPMNTEAFF
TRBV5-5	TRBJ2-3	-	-	TGTGCCAGCAGCTTGGGAGGTCTCCAGGGAGATACGCAGTATTTT	CASSLGGLQGDTQYF
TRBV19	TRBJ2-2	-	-	TGTGCCAGTAGTACGGGGGCCGTAAGCACCGGGGAGCTGTTTTTT	CASSTGAVSTGELFF
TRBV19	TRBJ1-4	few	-	TGTGCCAGTAGCCCCGTCTCAAATCGGCATGAAAAACTGTTTTTT	CASSPVSNRHEKLFF
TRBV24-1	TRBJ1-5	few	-	TGTGCCACCAGTGATGGGGGGGTGCACAATCAGCCCCAGCATTTT	CATSDGGVHNQPQHF
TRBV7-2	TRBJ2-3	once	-	TGTGCCAGCAGCTTTGGGAACCTAGATACGCAGTATTTT	CASSFGNLDTQYF
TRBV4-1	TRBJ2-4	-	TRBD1	TGCGCCAGCAGCCCAGGGGGCGCGAGGGGGCGAAACATTCAGTACTTC	CASSPGGARGRNIQYF
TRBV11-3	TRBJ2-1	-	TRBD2	TGTGCCAGCAGCACTTGGACAGCTGGGACTAGCGGGAATATCAATGAGCAGTTCTTC	CASSTWTAGTSGNINEQFF
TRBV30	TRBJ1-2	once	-	TGTGCCTGGAGGATCTCCAAATATTCTCAGGGGCTGGATGGCTACACCTTC	CAWRISKYSQGLDGYTF
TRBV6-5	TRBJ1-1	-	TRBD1	TGTGCCAGCAGTCGGCAGGGGGACACTGAAGCTTTCTTT	CASSRQGDTEAFF
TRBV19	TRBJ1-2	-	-	TGTGCCAGTACCCATTCGCGTATGCAGGGCTATGGCTACACCTTC	CASTHSRMQGYGYTF
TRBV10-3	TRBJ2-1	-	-	TGTGCCATCAGTGAATCACCTCAATCCGGTTCCTACAATGAGCAGTTCTTC	CAISESPQSGSYNEQFF
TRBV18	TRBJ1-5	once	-	TGTGCCAGCTCACCGGGAGTCAATCAGCCCCAGCATTTT	CASSPGVNQPQHF
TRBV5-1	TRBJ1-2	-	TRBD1	TGCGCCAGCAGGTTTCAGGGGGCCATGGGCTACACCTTC	CASRFQGAMGYTF
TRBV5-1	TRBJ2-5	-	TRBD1	TGCGCCAGCAGTTCCGGGACAGGGGTTAGGGAGACCCAGTACTTC	CASSSGTGVRETQYF